This TCR beta chain was documented in a study of human T cells and chemical hapten exposure. For the study at large: Once 0.01% DPC had been applied to the upper back by patch test, readings were taken at 6 days.

Time point specified: patch test 1, 2 weeks after DPC sensitization. Noted treatment: therapeutic diphenylcyclopropenone sensitization with weekly scalp DPC. TCRdb re-called the RACE reads with MiXCR, one entry per CDR3 protein. The sample contains some 94,000 distinct CDR3 sequences, around 11% of which appear only once. Source: whole blood, taken in connection with sensitization to the hapten diphenylcyclopropenone (DPC). This sequence was found in a woman between 35 and 50 years old with alopecia areata. Some clones in this sample may be carry-over from other donors' samples.

The CDR3 here is CSVEGLETQYF. In nucleotides, the CDR3 is TGCAGCGTTGAAGGTCTCGAGACCCAGTACTTC. V gene TRBV29-1 combines with J gene TRBJ2-5; D not certain. The CDR3 consists of 11 residues. Trimming pared 1 base from V and 5 bases from J, leaving 5 bases between. The germline CDR1 and CDR2 sequences are SQVTM and ANQGSEA.